The subject of this entry is one T cell receptor (beta chain). This specimen belongs to a study of blood T cell repertoires in COVID-19. Study background: Sites across the United States, Italy and Spain contributed samples from acute and convalescent COVID-19.

Produced via immunoSEQ multiplex PCR; TCRdb's table is partial and in-frame only. Of around 160,000 clones in the sample, approximately 85% were seen once. The sequence was obtained from a man in his sixties with active or convalescent COVID-19. Sequencing used peripheral blood.

As DNA, the CDR3 is TGTGCCAGCGCTTTAGGCGGGGCGTCGGGCTATGGCTACACCTTC. This encodes CASALGGASGYGYTF. The chain recombines TRBV7-9 with TRBJ1-2; TRBD1 might be the D (5 bases). The germline gives CDR1 SEHNR, CDR2 FQNEAQ (reference sequence). The CDR3 has 15 amino acids. Trimming took 8 bases from V and 4 from J, leaving 20 bases between them. The variable domain in full, completed from reference TRBV7-9 and TRBJ1-2, reads DTGVSQNPRHKITKRGQNVTFRCDPISEHNRLYWYRQTLGQGPEFLTYFQNEAQLEKSRLLSDRFSAERPKGSFSTLEIQRTEQGDSAMYLCASALGGASGYGYTFGSGTRLTVV.